Presented here are 26 T cell receptor beta chains from one specimen sequenced in a study of blood T cell repertoires in COVID-19. The assay was immunoSEQ multiplex PCR, and TCRdb's table has in-frame clones only and misses some. The table shows over 200,000 clones, with around 85% occurring only once. Sequenced: peripheral blood. The receptor set was obtained from a human donor in a cohort sampled during active COVID-19.

In nucleotides, the CDR3 is TGTGCCAGCAGTTTATACGGGGGAGAGGTGGAGACCCAGTACTTC. It specifies CASSLYGGEVETQYF. The chain uses TRBV28 and TRBJ2-5, with D possibly being TRBD2 (6 bases). Looked up from germline, CDR1 is MDHEN and CDR2 is SYDVKM. The CDR3 is 15 amino acids. Trimming took off 1 base at V and 5 bases at J, with 14 bases between the two ends. The full variable domain, in which reference TRBV28 and TRBJ2-5 provide the parts outside the CDR3, is DVKVTQSSRYLVKRTGEKVFLECVQDMDHENMFWYRQDPGLGLRLIYFSYDVKMKEKGDIPEGYSVSREKKERFSLILESASTNQTSMYLCASSLYGGEVETQYFGPGTRLLVL.

In this sample, this clone turned up once. The V gene is TRBV3-1 (or the pseudogene TRBV3-2), the J gene TRBJ2-1; 10 positions agree with TRBD2. Germline CDR1 is LGHDT and CDR2 is YNNKEL (reference sequence). V trimming: 4 bases; J trimming: 10 bases; junction bases outside the gene matches: 10. CDR3 size: 15 residues. CDR3 protein: CASSLVASGSEEQFF. CDR3 nucleotides: TGTGCCAGCAGCCTCGTGGCTAGCGGGAGTGAGGAGCAGTTCTTC.

Note on this clone: The same CDR3 is also encoded by other DNA sequences in this sample. This rearrangement joins TRBV5-4 to TRBJ2-7; 11 bases match TRBD2. The V gene's germline CDR1 is SGHNT and CDR2 YYREEE (reference sequence). This CDR3 comprises 15 residues. V lost 4 bases and J lost 0; bases outside the gene matches: 3. The CDR3 here is CASSRGTSGSYEQYF. The CDR3 DNA sequence: TGTGCCAGCAGCCGCGGGACTAGCGGCTCCTACGAGCAGTACTTC.

This chain links TRBV19 with TRBJ2-6, with D hard to call. This CDR3 is 12 amino acids long. Germline lookup yields CDR1 LNHDA and CDR2 SQIVND (reference sequence). Trimming cost V 9 bases and J 2 bases, with 5 bases left between them. The CDR3 region is CASSAGANVLTF. As DNA, the CDR3 is TGTGCCAGCAGCGCTGGGGCCAACGTCCTGACTTTC.

The DNA of the CDR3 is TGTGCCAGCAGCCAAGATCAACCCGGGAGGCACACTGAAGCTTTCTTT. Translated: CASSQDQPGRHTEAFF. This chain joins TRBV4-2 and TRBJ1-1, with D unresolved. Germline V gives CDR1 LGHNA, CDR2 YNFKEQ. The CDR3 loop spans 16 amino acids. V lost 0 bases and J lost 3, with 14 bases in between.

V is TRBV7-2 and J is TRBJ2-3; TRBD2 aligns across 15 bases. The V and J ends lost 8 bases and 5 bases, in that order; junction bases with no gene match: 14. CDR1 and CDR2 from the germline V gene are SGHTA and FQGNSA. This CDR3 region has 18 residues. In DNA, the CDR3 is TGTGCCAGCGGAAGGGGGGGACTAGCGGGAGGTTTTGGAGATACGCAGTATTTT. This translates into CASGRGGLAGGFGDTQYF.

The chain recombines TRBV19 with TRBJ2-7; 7 nucleotides agree with TRBD1. CDR1 and CDR2 from the germline V gene are LNHDA and SQIVND (reference sequence). The CDR3 sequence is 15 residues long. V shed 1 base and J 4 bases; nucleotides not matched to a gene: 7. CDR3 amino acids: CASSIGGTALYEQYF. DNA for the CDR3: TGTGCCAGTAGTATAGGTGGGACAGCCCTTTACGAGCAGTACTTC.

This clone was seen a few times. The V call is TRBV19, the J call TRBJ2-2; 11 nucleotides match TRBD2. CDR3 length equals 15 residues. The V segment lost 3 bases and the J segment 5 bases; nucleotides outside the gene matches: 2. CDR1 LNHDA and CDR2 SQIVND come from the germline V gene (reference sequence). The CDR3 region is CASSMWTSGTGELFF. CDR3 coding DNA: TGTGCCAGTAGTATGTGGACTAGCGGGACCGGGGAGCTGTTTTTT.

The rearrangement uses TRBV5-8 and TRBJ2-6, with a possible D match to TRBD1 (6 bases). Germline V gene data show CDR1 as SGHTS and CDR2 as YDEGEE. The V end lost 4 bases, the J end lost 0 bases, and 17 bases lay between the germline ends. CDR3 length: 18 residues. CDR3 sequence (DNA): TGTGCCAGCAGCCAGAGACAGGTTTCACACTCTGGGGCCAACGTCCTGACTTTC. Its protein is CASSQRQVSHSGANVLTF.

CDR3 DNA sequence: TGTGCCAGTAGTATTGGGGCCAGTCCTAATTCACCCCTCCACTTT. Protein product: CASSIGASPNSPLHF. The chain joins TRBV19 to TRBJ1-6; TRBD1 might be the D (5 bases). V lost 3 bases and J 6 bases, leaving 12 bases between the germline ends. Germline V lookup: CDR1 LNHDA, CDR2 SQIVND (reference sequence). The length of the CDR3 is 15 residues.

The gene calls are TRBV7-8 and TRBJ1-6, with 7 bases identical to TRBD1. After removal of 0 bases from V and 3 bases from J, the junction contained 8 bases not matched to a gene. CDR1 is SGHVS, CDR2 FQNEAQ, per germline. The CDR3 is made up of 18 amino acids. CDR3 amino acids: CASSLAWDSRHYNSPLHF. CDR3 in DNA: TGTGCCAGCAGCTTAGCCTGGGACAGTCGACACTATAATTCACCCCTCCACTTT.

This chain connects TRBV7-9 to TRBJ2-1; D might be TRBD2 (6 bases). Looked up from germline, CDR1 is SEHNR and CDR2 is FQNEAQ (reference sequence). V was clipped by 6 bases and J by 6 bases, with 9 bases between them. This CDR3 region has 12 residues. DNA for the CDR3: TGTGCCAGCAGGGGACTTCTCAATGAGCAGTTCTTC. It specifies CASRGLLNEQFF. The entire variable domain, with the rest obtained from reference TRBV7-9 and TRBJ2-1, is as follows: DTGVSQNPRHKITKRGQNVTFRCDPISEHNRLYWYRQTLGQGPEFLTYFQNEAQLEKSRLLSDRFSAERPKGSFSTLEIQRTEQGDSAMYLCASRGLLNEQFFGPGTRLTVL.

To note about this clone: The same CDR3 can be traced to other DNA sequences in this sample. V and J are TRBV19 and TRBJ1-1; D unclear. Germline lookup yields CDR1 LNHDA and CDR2 SQIVND (reference sequence). Trimming left V 5 bases short and J 1 base short, with 8 bases between. CDR3 length: 13 amino acids. The CDR3 is CASSLGRNTEAFF. The CDR3 DNA reads TGTGCCAGTAGTCTCGGGAGGAACACTGAAGCTTTCTTT.

The V call is TRBV5-1, the J call TRBJ1-4; 11 bases line up with TRBD1. Germline V gene sequence: CDR1 SGHRS, CDR2 YFSETQ. Germline trimming cut 4 bases from V and 8 bases from J; bases unmatched to any gene: 7. This CDR3 comprises 15 residues. The CDR3 here is CASSAGQGAREKLFF. DNA of the CDR3: TGCGCCAGCAGCGCAGGACAGGGGGCGAGGGAAAAACTGTTTTTT.

There are a few counts of this clone. The V call is TRBV4-3, the J call TRBJ1-1; possibly TRBD1 for D (5 bases). Germline values: CDR1 LGHNA, CDR2 YSLEER. Between the trimmed V and J ends, which lost 0 bases and 6 bases, there was a span of 11 bases. The CDR3 is made up of 14 amino acids. CDR3 loop: CASSQESGGPEAFF. The CDR3 DNA is TGCGCCAGCAGCCAAGAGTCCGGGGGTCCTGAAGCTTTCTTT.

This sequence joins TRBV27 and TRBJ2-7; 7 nucleotides agree with TRBD1. This CDR3 is built from 13 residues. V shed 8 bases and J 0 bases; nucleotides not matched to a gene: 4. The germline CDR1 and CDR2 sequences are MNHEY and SMNVEV (reference sequence). CDR3 DNA: TGTGCCAGCTCGGACAGGCCCTCCTACGAGCAGTACTTC. It specifies CASSDRPSYEQYF.

The chain is built from TRBV7-9 and TRBJ1-2, with a tentative D call TRBD1 (5 bases). The V gene's germline CDR1 is SEHNR and CDR2 FQNEAQ (reference sequence). With 1 base removed from V and 6 bases from J, the gap between germline ends came to 12 bases. This CDR3 has 14 amino acids. The CDR3 DNA is TGTGCCAGCAGCTTAGGTGGGGTAGGGGATGGCTACACCTTC. The encoded protein is CASSLGGVGDGYTF.

The rearrangement uses TRBV30 and TRBJ1-5; D is unresolved. CDR1 and CDR2 from the germline V gene are GTSNPN and SVGIG (reference sequence). Trimming cost V 2 bases and J 7 bases, with 12 bases left between them. The CDR3 loop spans 13 amino acids. CDR3 amino acids: CAWSPSMRQPQHF. DNA for the CDR3: TGTGCCTGGAGTCCTAGCATGCGGCAGCCCCAGCATTTT.

This clone has only a few counts. Other DNA sequences within the sample encode an identical CDR3. The J gene is TRBJ1-6, the V gene TRBV6-5, with D maybe TRBD1 (5 bases). Germline CDR1 MNHEY, CDR2 SVGAGI. The V end lost 2 bases, the J end lost 0 bases, and 8 bases lay between the germline ends. The CDR3 has 16 amino acids. For the CDR3, the DNA is TGTGCCAGCAGTTACGGGGCCAGCTCCTATAATTCACCCCTCCACTTT. Residues: CASSYGASSYNSPLHF.

The chain links TRBV30 to TRBJ2-7; D may be TRBD2 (6 bases). V was cut by 0 bases and J by 4 bases, with 13 bases left in between. The CDR3 is 14 residues long. Per germline, CDR1 GTSNPN and CDR2 SVGIG (reference sequence). CDR3 nucleotides: TGTGCCTGGAGTGTAAAAGCGGGCTATTACGAGCAGTACTTC. It translates to CAWSVKAGYYEQYF.

The chain uses TRBV6-2 or TRBV6-3 and TRBJ2-6, with a tentative D call TRBD2 (5 bases). V lost 5 bases to trimming and J lost 2 bases, with 7 bases between them. The CDR3 loop spans 14 amino acids. Germline CDR1 reads MNHEY; CDR2 reads SVGEGT. As DNA, the CDR3 is TGTGCCAGCAGTGGGAGAGCTGGGGCCAACGTCCTGACTTTC. It yields the protein CASSGRAGANVLTF.

This clone was seen a handful of times. The chain couples TRBV4-3 to TRBJ2-1, with 9 bases matching TRBD2. Germline CDR1 LGHNA, CDR2 YSLEER. The CDR3 contains 17 residues. V trimming: 0 bases; J trimming: 5 bases; junction bases outside the gene matches: 8. The DNA for the CDR3 is TGCGCCAGCAGCCAAGATGGGGAACTAGCGGGCCACAATGAGCAGTTCTTC. This codes for CASSQDGELAGHNEQFF.

The chain links TRBV9 to TRBJ1-2; the D gene is possibly TRBD1 (5 bases). The CDR3 has 15 residues. Trimming left V 4 bases short and J 1 base short, with 14 bases between. The germline V gene encodes CDR1 SGDLS and CDR2 YYNGEE. In DNA, the CDR3 is TGTGCCAGCAGCCCCCGTTCACAGGTTAACTATGGCTACACCTTC. Its protein product is CASSPRSQVNYGYTF. Full variable domain (outside the CDR3, taken from reference TRBV9 and TRBJ1-2): DSGVTQTPKHLITATGQRVTLRCSPRSGDLSVYWYQQSLDQGLQFLIQYYNGEERAKGNILERFSAQQFPDLHSELNLSSLELGDSALYFCASSPRSQVNYGYTFGSGTRLTVV.

In this sample, this clone turned up once. This rearrangement joins TRBV10-3 to TRBJ1-3; a possible D gene is TRBD1 (6 bases). Trimming removed 10 bases at V and 4 bases at J, with 14 bases between. This CDR3 is 13 amino acids long. CDR1 is ENHRY, CDR2 SYGVKD, per germline. The CDR3 DNA follows: TGTGCCACGAGGGGGTTTTCGGGAAACACCATATATTTT. This codes for CATRGFSGNTIYF.

The chain couples TRBV28 to TRBJ2-7, with unresolved D. The V gene lost 6 bases and the J gene lost 5 bases, with 14 bases spanning the gap. The CDR3 is 13 residues long. Germline-derived CDR1 and CDR2 are MDHEN and SYDVKM. CDR3 bases: TGTGCCAGCAGATCTTCCACTACCAACGAGCAGTACTTC. Translating gives CASRSSTTNEQYF.

The chain carries TRBV28 and TRBJ2-7, with D unresolved. The germline gives CDR1 MDHEN, CDR2 SYDVKM. The V gene lost 8 bases and the J gene lost 3 bases, with 5 bases spanning the gap. The CDR3 has 10 residues. Here the CDR3 DNA reads TGTGCCAGCGGGCTCTACGAGCAGTACTTC. Its translation: CASGLYEQYF. Looking up the rest from reference TRBV28 and TRBJ2-7 gives the full variable domain: DVKVTQSSRYLVKRTGEKVFLECVQDMDHENMFWYRQDPGLGLRLIYFSYDVKMKEKGDIPEGYSVSREKKERFSLILESASTNQTSMYLCASGLYEQYFGPGTRLTVT.